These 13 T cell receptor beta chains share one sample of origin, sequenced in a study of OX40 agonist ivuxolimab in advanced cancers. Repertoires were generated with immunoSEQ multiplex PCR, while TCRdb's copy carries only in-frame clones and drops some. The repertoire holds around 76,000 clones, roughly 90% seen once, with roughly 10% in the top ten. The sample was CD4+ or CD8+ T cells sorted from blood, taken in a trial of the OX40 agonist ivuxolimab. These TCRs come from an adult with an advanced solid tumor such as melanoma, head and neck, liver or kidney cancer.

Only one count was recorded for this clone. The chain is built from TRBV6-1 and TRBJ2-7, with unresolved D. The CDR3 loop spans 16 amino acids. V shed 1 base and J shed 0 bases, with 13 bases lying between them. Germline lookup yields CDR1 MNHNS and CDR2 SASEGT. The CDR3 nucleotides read TGTGCCAGCAGTGAAGGGGTCTTCGTGAGCTCCTACGAGCAGTACTTC. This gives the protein CASSEGVFVSSYEQYF.

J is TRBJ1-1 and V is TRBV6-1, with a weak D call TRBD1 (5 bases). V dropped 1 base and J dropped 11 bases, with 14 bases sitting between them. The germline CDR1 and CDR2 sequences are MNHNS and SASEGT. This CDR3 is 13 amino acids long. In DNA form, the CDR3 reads TGTGCCAGCAGTGAAGTAACAGGTCCCGCGGCTTTCTTT. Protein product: CASSEVTGPAAFF.

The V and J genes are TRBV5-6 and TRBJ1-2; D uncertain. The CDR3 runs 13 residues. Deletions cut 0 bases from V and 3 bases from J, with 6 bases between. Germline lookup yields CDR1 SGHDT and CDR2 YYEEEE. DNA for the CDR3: TGTGCCAGCAGCTTGGACTGGTACTATGGCTACACCTTC. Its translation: CASSLDWYYGYTF.

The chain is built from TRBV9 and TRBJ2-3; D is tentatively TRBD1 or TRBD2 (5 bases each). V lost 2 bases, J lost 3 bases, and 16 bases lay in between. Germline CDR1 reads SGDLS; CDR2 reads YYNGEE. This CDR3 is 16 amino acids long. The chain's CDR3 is CASSVTTRGWTDTQYF. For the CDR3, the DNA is TGTGCCAGCAGCGTCACTACGAGGGGATGGACAGATACGCAGTATTTT.

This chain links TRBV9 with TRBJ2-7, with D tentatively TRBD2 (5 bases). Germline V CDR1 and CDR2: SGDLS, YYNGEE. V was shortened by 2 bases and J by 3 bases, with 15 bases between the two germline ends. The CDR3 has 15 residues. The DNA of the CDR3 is TGTGCCAGCAGCGTTACGAGCGGCTTATACTACGAGCAGTACTTC. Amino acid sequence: CASSVTSGLYYEQYF.

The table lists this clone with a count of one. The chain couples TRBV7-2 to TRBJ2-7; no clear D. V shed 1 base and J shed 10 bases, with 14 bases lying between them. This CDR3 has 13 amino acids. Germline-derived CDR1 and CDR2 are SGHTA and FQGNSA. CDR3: CASSLVDNGRQYF. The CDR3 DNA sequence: TGTGCCAGCAGCTTAGTCGACAACGGCCGCCAGTACTTC. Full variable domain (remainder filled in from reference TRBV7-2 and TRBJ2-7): GAGVSQSPSNKVTEKGKDVELRCDPISGHTALYWYRQSLGQGLEFLIYFQGNSAPDKSGLPSDRFSAERTGGSVSTLTIQRTQQEDSAVYLCASSLVDNGRQYFGPGTRLTVT.

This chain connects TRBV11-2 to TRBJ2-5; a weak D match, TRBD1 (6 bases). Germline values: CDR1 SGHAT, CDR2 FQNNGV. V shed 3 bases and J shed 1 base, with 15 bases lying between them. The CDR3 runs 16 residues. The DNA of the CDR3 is TGTGCCAGCAGCTTGAGGAGAGGGACAATCCAAGAGACCCAGTACTTC. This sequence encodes CASSLRRGTIQETQYF.

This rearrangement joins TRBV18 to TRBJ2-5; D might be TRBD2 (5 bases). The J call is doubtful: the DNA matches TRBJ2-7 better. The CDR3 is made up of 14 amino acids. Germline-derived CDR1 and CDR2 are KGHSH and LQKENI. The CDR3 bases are TGTGCCAGCTCACCACCGACGGGAACCTACGAGCAGTACTTC. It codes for CASSPPTGTYEQYF.

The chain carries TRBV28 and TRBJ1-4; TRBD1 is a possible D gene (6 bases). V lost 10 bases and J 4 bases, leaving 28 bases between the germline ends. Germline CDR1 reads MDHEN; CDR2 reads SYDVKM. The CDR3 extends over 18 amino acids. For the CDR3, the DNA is TGTGCCACCTACCCTTGGGGGCCTCCGCTCCTCCGTAATGAAAAACTGTTTTTT. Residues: CATYPWGPPLLRNEKLFF.

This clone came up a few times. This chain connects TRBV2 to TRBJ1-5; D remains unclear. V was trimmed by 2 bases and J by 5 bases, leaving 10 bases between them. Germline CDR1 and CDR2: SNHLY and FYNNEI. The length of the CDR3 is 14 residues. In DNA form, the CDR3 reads TGTGCCAGCAGTGAAAGGGCCGTGTATCAGCCCCAGCATTTT. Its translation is CASSERAVYQPQHF.

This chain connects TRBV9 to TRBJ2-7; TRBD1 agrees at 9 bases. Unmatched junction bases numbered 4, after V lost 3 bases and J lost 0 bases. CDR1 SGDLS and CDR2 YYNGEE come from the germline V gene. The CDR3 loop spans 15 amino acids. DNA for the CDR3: TGTGCCAGCAGCGCAAGACAGGGGGTCTCCTACGAGCAGTACTTC. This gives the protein CASSARQGVSYEQYF. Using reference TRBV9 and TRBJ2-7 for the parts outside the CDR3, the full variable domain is DSGVTQTPKHLITATGQRVTLRCSPRSGDLSVYWYQQSLDQGLQFLIQYYNGEERAKGNILERFSAQQFPDLHSELNLSSLELGDSALYFCASSARQGVSYEQYFGPGTRLTVT.

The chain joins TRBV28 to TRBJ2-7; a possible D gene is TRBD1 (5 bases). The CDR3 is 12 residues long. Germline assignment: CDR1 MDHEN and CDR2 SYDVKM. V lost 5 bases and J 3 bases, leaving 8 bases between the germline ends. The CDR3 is CASSQGVYEQYF. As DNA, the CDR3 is TGTGCCAGCAGTCAAGGGGTCTACGAGCAGTACTTC.

CDR3 nucleotide sequence: TGCGCCAGCAGCTTGGGTTGGGGGGCGACCACCGGGGAGCTGTTTTTT. Translation gives CASSLGWGATTGELFF. This rearrangement joins TRBV5-1 to TRBJ2-2; TRBD1 or TRBD2 may be the D gene (6 bases each). CDR1 is SGHRS and CDR2 is YFSETQ in the germline V gene. Trimming took 0 bases from V and 4 from J, leaving 13 bases between them. The CDR3 is made up of 16 amino acids.